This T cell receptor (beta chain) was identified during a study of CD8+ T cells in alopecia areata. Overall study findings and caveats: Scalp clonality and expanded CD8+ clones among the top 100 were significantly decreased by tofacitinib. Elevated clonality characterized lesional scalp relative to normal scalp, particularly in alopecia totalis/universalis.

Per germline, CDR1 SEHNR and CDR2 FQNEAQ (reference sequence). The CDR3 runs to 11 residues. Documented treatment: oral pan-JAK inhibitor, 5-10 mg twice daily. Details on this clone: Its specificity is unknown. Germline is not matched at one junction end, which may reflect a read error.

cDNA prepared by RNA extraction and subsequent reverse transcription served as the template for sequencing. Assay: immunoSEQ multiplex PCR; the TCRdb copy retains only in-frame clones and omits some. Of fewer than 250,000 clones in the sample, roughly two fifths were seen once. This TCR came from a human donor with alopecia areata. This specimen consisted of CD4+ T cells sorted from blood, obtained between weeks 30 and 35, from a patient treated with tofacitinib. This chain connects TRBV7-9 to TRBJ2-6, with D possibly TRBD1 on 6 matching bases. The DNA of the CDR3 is TGTGCCAGCACAGGCTGGAACAGGGAAGATTTC. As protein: CASTGWNREDF.